This T cell receptor beta chain was documented in a study of T cell responses to AZD1222 COVID-19 vaccine (dated by TCRdb to the early 2020s). With regard to the full study: AZD1222 recipients given second doses at about 4 weeks or at about 12 weeks were pooled, since spike-specific TCR depth and breadth were not found to differ between the two schedules. A total of 233 trial participants underwent TCR sequencing, of whom 207 received two doses of AZD1222 and 26 received two doses of the MenACWY control vaccine. Enrollment into the trials was organized by age into subgroups of 18-55, 56-69 and 70-plus years, and those subgroups contained 148, 28 and 57 TCR-sequenced participants, respectively. What the work shows at the level of the full study, not this receptor alone: Conclusions about previously exposed vaccinees were limited because only six AZD1222 recipients were SARS-CoV-2 seropositive at baseline. Vaccine-associated CD4 TCRs spanned the whole spike protein, with dominant responses in regions 160-218 and 743-854. Participants were mostly white British, with more females than males. The authors suggested clonal diversity may have been underestimated. No day 14 peak-response samples were available, so repertoires were characterized only after the peak T cell response. In the small 56-69-year group, the increase in depth fell short of significance, most likely because of low power. Epitopes outside the regions mutated in the B.1.351 and B.1.1.7 variants were reportedly recognized by nearly half of the unique spike-specific TCRs. After two AZD1222 doses, spike-specific TCR breadth and depth were significantly higher than at day 0 and than in MenACWY recipients.

The CDR3 regions of human TCRbeta chains were analyzed by immunosequencing. Per the original workflow: Repertoire TCRs were checked for matches against a reference library of SARS-CoV-2-specific TCRs that had been generated using the MIRA antigen-specificity platform. Breadth was defined as the fraction of unique TCRs that were SARS-CoV-2-associated, and depth was defined as the fraction of total T cells that were SARS-CoV-2-associated. Using the MIRA data, each spike-specific TCR was assigned both to the spike region to which the TCR was reactive and to a CD4 or CD8 class. Log10-transformed breadth and depth values were compared by one-way ANOVA with Sidak's multiple comparisons tests. What TCRdb holds here is the immuneACCESS table cut down to in-frame rearrangements. Part of the clones is not present; checked against another copy, under half of the missing clones reflect an unresolved V gene, and the others are unexplained. V and J calls and clone size are given by that table; D and trimming were obtained from the DNA. The sample table records about 120,000 clones; 88% of these occur just once. More than 3% of the sample rests with the top ten.

This sample's time point label indicates: baseline before first vaccination. Vaccinee samples came from UK trials COV001 and COV002, including a single-blind randomized controlled phase 2/3 trial of AZD1222 (ChAdOx1 nCoV-19) in healthy adults. For TCRbeta chain sequencing, PBMC samples were collected from trial participants at day 0 and at day 28 after the second dose. V and J are truncated by 3 bases and 4 bases respectively, leaving an intervening sequence of 7 bases. The germline V gene specifies SGDLS as CDR1 and YYNGEE as CDR2. The CDR3, cysteine through phenylalanine, is 12 amino acids long. CDR3 DNA is the only sequence kept; it has 36 bases, read in frame from the first base. On this clone: It has no known antigen specificity. The input lacks base qualities; no much larger clone sits a single base away.

The sample in question was peripheral blood, obtained on day 0 of AZD1222 vaccination. This sequence originates from an adult in good health. Recombination linked TRBV9 to TRBJ1-2, with no confident D gene call. The CDR3 region: CASSAGFYGYTF. In nucleotides, the sequence is TGTGCCAGCAGCGCAGGATTCTATGGCTACACCTTC.